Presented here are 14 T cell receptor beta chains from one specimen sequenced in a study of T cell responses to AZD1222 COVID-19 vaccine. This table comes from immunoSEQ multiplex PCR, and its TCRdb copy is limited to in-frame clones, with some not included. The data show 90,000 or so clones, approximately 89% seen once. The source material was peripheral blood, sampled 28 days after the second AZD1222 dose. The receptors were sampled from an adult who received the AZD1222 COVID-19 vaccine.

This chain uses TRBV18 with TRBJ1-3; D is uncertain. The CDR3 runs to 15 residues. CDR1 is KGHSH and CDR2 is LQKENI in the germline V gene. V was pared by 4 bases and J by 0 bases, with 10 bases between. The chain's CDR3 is CASSQGGPSGNTIYF. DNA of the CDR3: TGTGCCAGCTCACAGGGTGGGCCCTCTGGAAACACCATATATTTT.

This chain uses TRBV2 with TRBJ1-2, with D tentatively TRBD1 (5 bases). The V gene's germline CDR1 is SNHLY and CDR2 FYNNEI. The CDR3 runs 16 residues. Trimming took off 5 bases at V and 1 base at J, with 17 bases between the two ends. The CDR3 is CASSSGGWSDNYGYTF. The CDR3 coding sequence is TGTGCCAGCAGTTCCGGGGGGTGGAGCGATAACTATGGCTACACCTTC.

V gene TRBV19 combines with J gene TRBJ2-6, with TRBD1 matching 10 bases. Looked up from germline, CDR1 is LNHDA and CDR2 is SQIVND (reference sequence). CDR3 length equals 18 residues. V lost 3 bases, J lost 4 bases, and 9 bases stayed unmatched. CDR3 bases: TGTGCCAGTAGTATTGTTCGGGACAGGGGCTCCGGGGCCAACGTCCTGACTTTC. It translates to CASSIVRDRGSGANVLTF.

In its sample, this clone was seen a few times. CDR3 in amino acids: CASTLTQGVNYGYTF. Here the CDR3 DNA reads TGTGCCAGCACTTTAACCCAGGGGGTGAACTATGGCTACACCTTC. The rearrangement joins TRBV6-1 to TRBJ1-2; 7 bases are a match to TRBD1. Germline CDR1 MNHNS, CDR2 SASEGT. The CDR3 loop spans 15 amino acids. Trimming took 7 bases from V and 2 from J; bases not matched to a gene: 10.

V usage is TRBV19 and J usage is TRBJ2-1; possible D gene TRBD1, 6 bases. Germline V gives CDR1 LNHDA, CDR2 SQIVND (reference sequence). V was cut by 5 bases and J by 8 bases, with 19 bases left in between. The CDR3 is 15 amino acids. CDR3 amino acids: CASSSPRGGRDEQFF. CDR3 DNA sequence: TGTGCCAGTAGTTCCCCCAGGGGCGGCAGGGATGAGCAGTTCTTC. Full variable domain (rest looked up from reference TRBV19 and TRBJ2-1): DGGITQSPKYLFRKEGQNVTLSCEQNLNHDAMYWYRQDPGQGLRLIYYSQIVNDFQKGDIAEGYSVSREKKESFPLTVTSAQKNPTAFYLCASSSPRGGRDEQFFGPGTRLTVL.

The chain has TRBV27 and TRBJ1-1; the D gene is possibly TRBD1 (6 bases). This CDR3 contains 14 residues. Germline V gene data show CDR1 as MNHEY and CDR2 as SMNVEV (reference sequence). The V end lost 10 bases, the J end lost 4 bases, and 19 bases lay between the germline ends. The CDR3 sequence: CATGNRALSTEAFF. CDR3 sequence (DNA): TGTGCCACGGGTAACAGGGCCCTGAGCACTGAAGCTTTCTTT.

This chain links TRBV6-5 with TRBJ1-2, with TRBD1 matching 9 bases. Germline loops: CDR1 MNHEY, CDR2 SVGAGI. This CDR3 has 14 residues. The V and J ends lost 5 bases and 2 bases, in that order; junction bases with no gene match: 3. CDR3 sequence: CASSRDRGNYGYTF. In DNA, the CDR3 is TGTGCCAGCAGTAGAGACAGGGGGAACTATGGCTACACCTTC.

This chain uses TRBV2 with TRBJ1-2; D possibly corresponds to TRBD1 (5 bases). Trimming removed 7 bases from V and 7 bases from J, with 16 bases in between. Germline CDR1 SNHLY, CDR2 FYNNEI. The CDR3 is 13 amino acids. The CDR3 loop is CASKPGADSGYTF. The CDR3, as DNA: TGTGCCAGCAAGCCCGGGGCGGATTCTGGCTACACCTTC.

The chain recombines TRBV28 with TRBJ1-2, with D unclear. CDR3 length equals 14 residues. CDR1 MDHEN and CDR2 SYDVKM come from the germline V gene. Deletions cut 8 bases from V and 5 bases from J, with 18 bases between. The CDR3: CASDQRIGKYGYTF. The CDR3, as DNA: TGTGCCAGCGATCAACGTATAGGAAAATATGGCTACACCTTC.

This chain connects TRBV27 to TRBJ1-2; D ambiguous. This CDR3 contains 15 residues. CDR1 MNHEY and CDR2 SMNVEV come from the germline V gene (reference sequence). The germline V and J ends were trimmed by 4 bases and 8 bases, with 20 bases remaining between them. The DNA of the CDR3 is TGTGCCAGCAGTTCCCTGGAGGGTCTAAGGTCGGGCTACACCTTC. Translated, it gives CASSSLEGLRSGYTF.

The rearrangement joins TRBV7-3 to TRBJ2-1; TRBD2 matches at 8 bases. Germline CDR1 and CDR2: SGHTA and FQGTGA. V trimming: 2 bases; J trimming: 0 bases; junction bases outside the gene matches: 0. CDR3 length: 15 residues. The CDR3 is CASSLLAGSYNEQFF. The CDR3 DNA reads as TGTGCCAGCAGCTTACTAGCGGGCTCCTACAATGAGCAGTTCTTC.

CDR3: CASSMGRNEKLFF. CDR3 DNA sequence: TGTGCCAGTAGTATGGGACGGAATGAAAAACTGTTTTTT. J is TRBJ1-4 and V is TRBV19; D perhaps matches TRBD1 (5 bases). Germline V lookup: CDR1 LNHDA, CDR2 SQIVND (reference sequence). The CDR3 is made up of 13 amino acids. V was trimmed by 3 bases and J by 5 bases, leaving 7 bases between them.

CDR3: CAWSEYTNTEAFF. As DNA, the CDR3 is TGTGCCTGGAGTGAATACACGAACACTGAAGCTTTCTTT. This sequence joins TRBV30 and TRBJ1-1; D is undetermined. The CDR3 runs 13 residues. Trimming took off 1 base at V and 1 base at J, with 7 bases between the two ends. CDR1 is GTSNPN and CDR2 is SVGIG in the germline V gene (reference sequence).

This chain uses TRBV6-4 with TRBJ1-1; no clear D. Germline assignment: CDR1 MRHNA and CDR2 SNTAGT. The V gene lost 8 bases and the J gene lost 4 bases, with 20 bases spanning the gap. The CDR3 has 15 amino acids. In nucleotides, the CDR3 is TGTGCCAGCTCCCCGGAGCTGGGTTCCCTCACTGAAGCTTTCTTT. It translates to CASSPELGSLTEAFF.